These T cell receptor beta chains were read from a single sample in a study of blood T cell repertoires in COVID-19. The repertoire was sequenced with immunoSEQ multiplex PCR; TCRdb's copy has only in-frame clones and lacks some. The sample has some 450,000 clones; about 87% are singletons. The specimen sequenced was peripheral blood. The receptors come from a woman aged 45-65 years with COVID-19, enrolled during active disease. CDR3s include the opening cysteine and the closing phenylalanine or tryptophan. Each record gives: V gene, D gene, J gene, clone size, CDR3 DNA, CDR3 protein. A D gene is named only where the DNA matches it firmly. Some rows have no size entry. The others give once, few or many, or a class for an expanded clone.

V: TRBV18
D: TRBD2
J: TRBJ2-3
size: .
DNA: TGTGCCAGCTCACCGGCTAGCGGGGACACAGATACGCAGTATTTT
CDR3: CASSPASGDTDTQYF

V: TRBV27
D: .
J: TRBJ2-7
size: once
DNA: TGTGCCAGCAGTTTATCATCAGGGGCCTACGAGCAGTACTTC
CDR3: CASSLSSGAYEQYF

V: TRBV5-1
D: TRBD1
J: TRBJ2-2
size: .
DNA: TGCGCCAGCAGCCCGGGACAGGGGGCCGGGGAGCTGTTTTTT
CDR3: CASSPGQGAGELFF

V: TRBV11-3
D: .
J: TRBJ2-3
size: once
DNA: TGTGCCAGCAGCTTTGAGTTCACAGATACGCAGTATTTT
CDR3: CASSFEFTDTQYF

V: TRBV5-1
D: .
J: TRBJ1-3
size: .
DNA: TGCGCCAGCAGCCTAGACCCCCGGGATGGTGGTAACACCATATATTTT
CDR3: CASSLDPRDGGNTIYF

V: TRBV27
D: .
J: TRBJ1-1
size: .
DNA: TGTGCCAGCAGGCCGACGGTGGGGGCGAACACTGAAGCTTTCTTT
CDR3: CASRPTVGANTEAFF

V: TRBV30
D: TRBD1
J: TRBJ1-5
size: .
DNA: TGTGCCTGGAGCACAGGGGGCTTGGGCAATCAGCCCCAGCATTTT
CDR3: CAWSTGGLGNQPQHF

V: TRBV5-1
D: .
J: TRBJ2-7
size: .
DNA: TGCGCCAGCAGCTCAGAGGACTCCTACGAGCAGTACTTC
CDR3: CASSSEDSYEQYF

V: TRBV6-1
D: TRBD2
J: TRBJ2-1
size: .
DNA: TGTGCCAGCAGTGAACGGCGGGGGGGCAACAATGAGCAGTTCTTC
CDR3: CASSERRGGNNEQFF

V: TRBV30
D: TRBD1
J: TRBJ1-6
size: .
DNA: TGTGCCTGGACCCGCGACGTCCCCGGGACAGGGGACTCACCCCTCCACTTT
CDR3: CAWTRDVPGTGDSPLHF

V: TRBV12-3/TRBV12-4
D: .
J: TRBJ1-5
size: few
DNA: TGTGCCAGCAGGGGGCCCGAACAGCCCCAGCATTTT
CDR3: CASRGPEQPQHF

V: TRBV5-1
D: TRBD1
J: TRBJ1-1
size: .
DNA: TGCGCCAGCAGCTTGGAAGGGGGGACAGGGAACACTGAAGCTTTCTTT
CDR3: CASSLEGGTGNTEAFF